The text below deals with one T cell receptor beta chain. This record belongs to a study of blood T cell repertoires in COVID-19. The overall study: Specimens from acute and convalescent COVID-19 originated in the United States, Italy and Spain. PBMCs, B-cell-depleted T cells, or T cells provided the cDNA or gDNA that made up the material.

As originally analysed: Researchers report that nucleated cell counts were estimated from reference gene primer amplification. The table came from immunoSEQ multiplex PCR; TCRdb's copy has only in-frame clones and leaves some out. V and J calls and clone size come straight from that table; D and trimming were deduced from the DNA. Altogether under 300,000 clones are present, about 88% being singletons, with the ten largest covering 5.5% to 7.5%. Germline assignment: CDR1 SGHTA and CDR2 FQGNSA. The CDR3 covers 18 residues. With 5 bases clipped from V and 4 bases from J, the junction kept 15 bases outside the gene matches.

The sequence was collected from a woman between 65 and 79 years old with active or convalescent COVID-19. Sequencing used peripheral blood. The chain recombines TRBV7-2 with TRBJ1-3, with 9 bases aligning to TRBD1. This CDR3 reads CASSPRVYSGTGGNTIYF. The CDR3 coding sequence is TGTGCCAGCAGCCCACGCGTCTATTCCGGGACAGGGGGAAACACCATATATTTT.